The clone carrying this TCR beta chain was counted ten times or more. The sample comes from a study of T cells in Graves' hyperthyroidism and ophthalmopathy. Germline CDR1 and CDR2: SGHNT and YYREEE (reference sequence). This CDR3 is 17 amino acids long. The V and J ends lost 0 bases and 4 bases, in that order; junction bases with no gene match: 10. TCR beta CDR3 sequences were amplified from RNA transcripts. HTBI primers drove first-round RT-PCR of the TCR CDR3. TCRdb reprocessed the multiplex PCR reads via MiXCR and lists one record per CDR3 protein. The repertoire has about 360,000 distinct CDR3 sequences, around 13% of them found once; the top ten carry over 8.5%.

Sample: blood. This receptor was obtained from a woman aged 18 to 35 with Graves' hyperthyroidism. The V call is TRBV5-4, the J call TRBJ2-1; 7 bases align to TRBD1. DNA of the CDR3: TGTGCCAGCAGCTTGGGCCCAGGGACAGAGGGTTACAATGAGCAGTTCTTC. This codes for CASSLGPGTEGYNEQFF.